The clone carrying this T cell receptor beta chain was counted ten times or more. These data originate in a study of T cells in Graves' hyperthyroidism and ophthalmopathy. The source material, RNA transcripts, was used to amplify TCR beta CDR3 regions. HTBI primers were employed in a first-round RT-PCR of the TCR CDR3. TCRdb reprocessed the multiplex PCR reads with MiXCR, giving one entry per CDR3 protein. The sample holds roughly 380,000 distinct CDR3 sequences, about 15% seen once. Unmatched junction bases numbered 9, after V lost 7 bases and J lost 4 bases. This CDR3 has 15 amino acids. Sequencing was performed on blood. The rearrangement links TRBV12-3 or TRBV12-4 to TRBJ2-1, with TRBD1 identical over 8 bases. The TCR originated in a woman between 55 and 75 years old with Graves' hyperthyroidism. CDR3 DNA: TGTGCCAGCACCTGGGCGCAGGGGGCATACAATGAGCAGTTCTTC. Its protein is CASTWAQGAYNEQFF.